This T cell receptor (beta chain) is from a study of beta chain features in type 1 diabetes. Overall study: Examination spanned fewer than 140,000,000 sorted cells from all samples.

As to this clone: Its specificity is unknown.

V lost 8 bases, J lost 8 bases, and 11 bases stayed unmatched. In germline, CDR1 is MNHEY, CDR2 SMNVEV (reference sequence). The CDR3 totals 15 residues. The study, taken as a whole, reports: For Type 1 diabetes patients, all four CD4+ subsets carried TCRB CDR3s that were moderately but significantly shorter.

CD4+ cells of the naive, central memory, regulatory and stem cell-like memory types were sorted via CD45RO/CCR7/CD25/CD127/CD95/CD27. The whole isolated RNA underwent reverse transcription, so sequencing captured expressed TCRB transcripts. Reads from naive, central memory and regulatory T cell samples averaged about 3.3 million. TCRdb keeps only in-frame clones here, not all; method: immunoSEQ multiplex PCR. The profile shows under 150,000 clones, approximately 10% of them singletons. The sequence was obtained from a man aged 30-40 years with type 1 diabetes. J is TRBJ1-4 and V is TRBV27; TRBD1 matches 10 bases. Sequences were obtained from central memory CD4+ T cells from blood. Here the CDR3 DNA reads TGTGCCAGCGGACTAACGGGACAGGGGTACGAAAAACTGTTTTTT. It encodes CASGLTGQGYEKLFF. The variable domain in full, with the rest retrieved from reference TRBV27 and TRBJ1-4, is EAQVTQNPRYLITVTGKKLTVTCSQNMNHEYMSWYRQDPGLGLRQIYYSMNVEVTDKGDVPEGYKVSRKEKRNFPLILESPSPNQTSLYFCASGLTGQGYEKLFFGSGTQLSVL.